A selection of T cell receptor beta chains follows, all from one sample in a study of identical twins. In TCRdb, the 5' RACE reads were re-called with MiXCR into one record per CDR3 protein. The table includes around 480,000 distinct CDR3 sequences, approximately 14% detected once. This sample also appeared in a second study, on yellow fever vaccine responses in identical twins.

The specimen sequenced was CD4+ T cells sorted from blood. The origin of the receptors is a woman aged 18-29 years in good health. Each CDR3 is given with its conserved first and last residue. Fields, in order: V gene, clone size, CDR3 length, J gene, D gene, CDR3 protein, CDR3 DNA. A D gene is named only where the DNA matches it firmly. Expanded clones get a size class; other rows say once, few or many, or leave the size out.

>TRBV9|.|15|TRBJ2-1|TRBD1
CASSALGQGYNEQFF
TGTGCCAGCAGTGCCCTAGGACAGGGGTACAATGAGCAGTTCTTC
>TRBV28|.|16|TRBJ2-5|TRBD1
CATQIPGQRKKETQYF
TGTGCCACCCAAATCCCGGGACAGAGAAAAAAAGAGACCCAGTACTTC
>TRBV6-5|.|17|TRBJ2-1|.
CASSYRGGRGRDNEQFF
TGTGCCAGCAGTTACCGGGGTGGTCGGGGGAGAGACAATGAGCAGTTCTTC
>TRBV12-3/TRBV12-4|.|14|TRBJ1-6|.
CASSLLGGNSPLHF
TGTGCCAGCAGTTTACTAGGGGGAAATTCACCCCTCCACTTT
>TRBV6-2/TRBV6-3|few|13|TRBJ2-7|.
CASRPGVAYEQYF
TGTGCCAGCAGACCCGGAGTAGCCTACGAGCAGTACTTC
>TRBV7-9|few|16|TRBJ2-3|.
CASSTSRTERTDTQYF
TGTGCCAGCAGCACCAGTCGGACAGAGCGCACAGATACGCAGTATTTT
>TRBV29-1|.|13|TRBJ2-3|.
CSVDRGGTDTQYF
TGCAGCGTTGACAGGGGGGGCACAGATACGCAGTATTTT
>TRBV5-1|.|14|TRBJ2-3|.
CASSLSLPTDTQYF
TGCGCCAGCAGCTTATCACTACCCACAGATACGCAGTATTTT
>TRBV20-1|.|16|TRBJ2-7|.
CSAYDLARGQSHEQYF
TGCAGTGCTTATGACCTCGCTCGGGGCCAGTCCCACGAGCAGTACTTC
>TRBV4-2|.|17|TRBJ2-6|.
CASSQDSAYSGANVLTF
TGTGCCAGCAGCCAAGATAGTGCCTACTCTGGGGCCAACGTCCTGACTTTC
>TRBV11-2|.|15|TRBJ2-7|TRBD2
CASSLALAGVYEQYF
TGTGCCAGCAGCTTAGCCCTAGCGGGAGTCTACGAGCAGTACTTC
>TRBV20-1|.|15|TRBJ1-4|.
CSAPRSGTGNEKLFF
TGCAGTGCCCCGAGATCAGGTACAGGGAATGAAAAACTGTTTTTT
>TRBV24-1|.|13|TRBJ2-1|.
CATSVGLHNEQFF
TGTGCCACCAGTGTAGGGTTGCACAATGAGCAGTTCTTC
>TRBV12-3/TRBV12-4|few|16|TRBJ1-1|.
CATTLIGWGREGEAFF
TGTGCCACCACGTTAATCGGCTGGGGGCGGGAGGGAGAAGCTTTCTTT
>TRBV7-6|.|16|TRBJ2-1|TRBD1
CASSLTGTGVLDEQFF
TGTGCCAGCAGTTTGACCGGGACAGGGGTATTGGATGAGCAGTTCTTC
>TRBV7-9|.|17|TRBJ2-5|TRBD2
CASSLARASGIRETQYF
TGTGCCAGCAGCTTAGCGCGGGCTAGCGGGATCCGGGAGACCCAGTACTTC
>TRBV5-1|.|15|TRBJ2-2|TRBD1
CASSWGQGATGELFF
TGCGCCAGCAGCTGGGGACAGGGGGCCACCGGGGAGCTGTTTTTT
>TRBV5-1|few|14|TRBJ2-1|TRBD2
CASSKEGLANEQFF
TGCGCCAGCAGCAAGGAGGGACTAGCAAATGAGCAGTTCTTC
>TRBV12-3/TRBV12-4|.|13|TRBJ1-5|.
CASSLDPGKPQHF
TGTGCCAGCAGTTTAGATCCGGGTAAGCCCCAGCATTTT
>TRBV12-3/TRBV12-4|many|17|TRBJ2-2|TRBD2
CASTWKGTSGSTGELFF
TGTGCCAGCACCTGGAAAGGGACTAGCGGGAGCACCGGGGAGCTGTTTTTT
>TRBV3-1|few|14|TRBJ2-3|.
CASSPRTSTDTQYF
TGTGCCAGCAGCCCGCGAACTAGCACAGATACGCAGTATTTT
>TRBV4-2|.|16|TRBJ2-2|TRBD2
CASSRVAGGGTGELFF
TGTGCCAGCAGCCGGGTAGCGGGAGGGGGCACCGGGGAGCTGTTTTTT
>TRBV11-2|.|15|TRBJ2-2|TRBD1
CASSLVRTGNGELFF
TGTGCCAGCAGCTTAGTACGGACAGGGAATGGGGAGCTGTTTTTT
>TRBV15|.|18|TRBJ2-2|.
CATSRVSLGNSNTGELFF
TGTGCCACCAGCAGAGTTTCGCTAGGGAACTCGAACACCGGGGAGCTGTTTTTT
>TRBV5-1|few|13|TRBJ2-7|.
CASGPLGSYEQYF
TGCGCCAGCGGCCCCCTCGGGTCCTACGAGCAGTACTTC
>TRBV28|.|17|TRBJ2-6|.
CASSLDRLSSGANVLTF
TGTGCCAGCAGTTTAGACAGATTGTCCTCTGGGGCCAACGTCCTGACTTTC